The clone carrying this T cell receptor beta chain was picked up one time. Its antigen is still unknown. Sequencing used immunoSEQ multiplex PCR; TCRdb keeps in-frame clones, though not all of them. The sample lists about 5,900 clones; about 86% were seen once. The data were obtained in a study of PD-1 blockade in classical Hodgkin lymphoma. General observations from the study: Among the patients, those starting nivolumab under 1 year after ASCT were excluded. The CD4+ diversity rise by C4D1 was clearest in complete responders.

Following autologous stem cell transplantation, relapse occurred in every patient, and exposure to brentuximab vedotin varied. The patients, who had relapsed/refractory classical Hodgkin lymphoma, achieved best responses of complete response, partial response or progressive disease. CDR3 length equals 18 residues. From germline, CDR1 is MNHNS and CDR2 SASEGT. V lost 0 bases, J lost 5 bases, and 13 bases stayed unmatched. The chain uses TRBV6-1 and TRBJ1-3, with 7 bases fitting TRBD1. The TCR originated in a human donor with classical Hodgkin lymphoma. The material sequenced was peripheral blood mononuclear cells (PBMCs), taken before the second cycle of nivolumab. Here the CDR3 DNA reads TGTGCCAGCAGTGAAGCGGTTAGTGGACAGGACTTTAGAAACACCATATATTTT. Its protein is CASSEAVSGQDFRNTIYF.